Presented here are 23 T cell receptor beta chains from one specimen sequenced in a study of blood T cell repertoires in COVID-19. Only in-frame clones appear in the TCRdb table, and some are missing; sequencing was by immunoSEQ multiplex PCR. The sample includes 150,000 or so clones, roughly 84% of them seen just once. Sequencing was carried out using peripheral blood. All receptors derive from a woman aged 55-70 years with COVID-19, enrolled during active disease.

This chain links TRBV5-1 with TRBJ1-2; D is unclear. Germline V gene data show CDR1 as SGHRS and CDR2 as YFSETQ. The CDR3 loop spans 13 amino acids. V dropped 3 bases and J dropped 4 bases, with 10 bases sitting between them. This chain's CDR3 is CASSSHAGYGYTF. The CDR3, as DNA: TGCGCCAGCAGCTCACACGCGGGCTATGGCTACACCTTC.

This chain joins TRBV5-1 and TRBJ2-1, with TRBD1 identical over 8 bases. V lost 5 bases to trimming and J lost 4 bases; unmatched junction nucleotides: 2. Germline CDR1 is SGHRS and CDR2 is YFSETQ. The CDR3 has 13 amino acids. CDR3: CASRGQEYNEQFF. Written as DNA, the CDR3 is TGCGCCAGCAGGGGACAGGAATACAATGAGCAGTTCTTC.

This chain joins TRBV3-1 (or the pseudogene TRBV3-2) and TRBJ1-2, with a weak D call TRBD1 (5 bases). Per germline, CDR1 LGHDT and CDR2 YNNKEL (reference sequence). Trimming removed 4 bases at V and 3 bases at J, with 9 bases between. The CDR3 has 13 residues. The chain's CDR3 is CASSLRDYYGYTF. In DNA, the CDR3 is TGTGCCAGCAGCCTCAGGGACTACTATGGCTACACCTTC.

This chain joins TRBV5-1 and TRBJ2-7; 16 positions match TRBD2. The trim removed 4 bases at V and 6 bases at J, leaving 16 bases unmatched. Per germline, CDR1 SGHRS and CDR2 YFSETQ. The CDR3 consists of 19 residues. CDR3 DNA sequence: TGCGCCAGCAGCCGACGGAATCCGGGACTAGCGGGAGGGCCGGGCGAGCAGTACTTC. Translated: CASSRRNPGLAGGPGEQYF.

This clone showed up just once. The CDR3 DNA reads as TGTGCCAGCCGTGGGACAACGGGGCAGCCCCAGCATTTT. It yields the protein CASRGTTGQPQHF. V gene TRBV12-3 or TRBV12-4 combines with J gene TRBJ1-5; possible D gene TRBD1, 6 bases. V shed 8 bases and J shed 7 bases, with 15 bases lying between them. The CDR3 has 13 amino acids.

The table lists this clone with a few counts. The chain uses TRBV3-1 (or the pseudogene TRBV3-2) and TRBJ1-1; the D gene is possibly TRBD1 (6 bases). This CDR3 region has 15 residues. V was trimmed by 1 base and J by 7 bases, leaving 16 bases between them. Germline V lookup: CDR1 LGHDT, CDR2 YNNKEL (reference sequence). CDR3 loop: CASSQGAGEEGEAFF. The CDR3 DNA reads as TGTGCCAGCAGCCAAGGTGCAGGGGAAGAGGGTGAAGCTTTCTTT.

V is TRBV11-3 and J is TRBJ2-2, with a tentative D call TRBD2 (5 bases). This CDR3 is built from 14 residues. Germline assignment: CDR1 SGHNT and CDR2 YENEEA. Trimming took 1 base from V and 4 from J, leaving 7 bases between them. The DNA of the CDR3 is TGTGCCAGCAGCTTAGCCGGGGTCACCGGGGAGCTGTTTTTT. Translation gives CASSLAGVTGELFF.

The V call is TRBV2, the J call TRBJ1-3, with D possibly TRBD1 on 6 matching bases. The CDR3 sequence is 13 residues long. Trimming removed 8 bases from V and 1 base from J, with 9 bases in between. CDR1 is SNHLY and CDR2 is FYNNEI in the germline V gene. In DNA, the CDR3 is TGTGCCAGCCGGGGGGCATCTGGAAACACCATATATTTT. This sequence encodes CASRGASGNTIYF. The whole variable domain, filled in from reference TRBV2 and TRBJ1-3, reads EPEVTQTPSHQVTQMGQEVILRCVPISNHLYFYWYRQILGQKVEFLVSFYNNEISEKSEIFDDQFSVERPDGSNFTLKIRSTKLEDSAMYFCASRGASGNTIYFGEGSWLTVV.

V and J are TRBV9 and TRBJ2-1; maybe TRBD2 (5 bases). Germline CDR1 reads SGDLS; CDR2 reads YYNGEE. V lost 8 bases and J 0 bases, leaving 15 bases between the germline ends. The CDR3 has 15 amino acids. For the CDR3, the DNA is TGTGCCAGTTCGGAGGAGGCGGTCTCCTACAATGAGCAGTTCTTC. Protein product: CASSEEAVSYNEQFF. Full variable domain (missing parts from reference TRBV9 and TRBJ2-1): DSGVTQTPKHLITATGQRVTLRCSPRSGDLSVYWYQQSLDQGLQFLIQYYNGEERAKGNILERFSAQQFPDLHSELNLSSLELGDSALYFCASSEEAVSYNEQFFGPGTRLTVL.

The gene calls are TRBV6-6 and TRBJ1-3; 8 nucleotides agree with TRBD1. Germline V gene data show CDR1 as MNHNY and CDR2 as SVGAGI (reference sequence). The CDR3 runs to 17 residues. V gave up 5 bases and J gave up 0 bases; unmatched junction bases: 9. CDR3 in amino acids: CASSPRQGQSSGNTIYF. The CDR3 bases are TGTGCCAGCAGTCCGCGACAGGGGCAAAGCTCTGGAAACACCATATATTTT.

This chain joins TRBV10-3 and TRBJ1-6; no clear D gene. Per germline, CDR1 ENHRY and CDR2 SYGVKD. The CDR3 contains 16 residues. The V and J ends lost 3 bases and 4 bases respectively, with 13 bases between them. The CDR3 loop reads CAISDGVSTYNSPLHF. CDR3 bases: TGTGCCATCAGTGATGGAGTATCGACTTATAATTCACCCCTCCACTTT.

The gene calls are TRBV15 and TRBJ2-3, with D perhaps matching TRBD2 (6 bases). The CDR3 extends over 16 amino acids. Germline V gene sequence: CDR1 LNHNV, CDR2 YYDKDF (reference sequence). V lost 3 bases and J 4 bases, leaving 17 bases between the germline ends. The CDR3 DNA reads as TGTGCCACCAGCAGGAAGGAGGGACTGTGGGCAGATACGCAGTATTTT. Its protein product is CATSRKEGLWADTQYF.

This chain links TRBV29-1 with TRBJ1-2; 9 bases fit TRBD1. Germline V gives CDR1 SQVTM, CDR2 ANQGSEA. The junction had 6 bases not matched to a gene; V was cut back by 6 bases and J by 4 bases. CDR3 length equals 13 residues. The CDR3 DNA is TGCAGCGTAGACACAGGGGGCGTCTATGGCTACACCTTC. Translating it yields CSVDTGGVYGYTF.

This chain links TRBV5-6 with TRBJ1-6; no reliable D call. The ends were cut back, 4 bases at V and 7 bases at J, with 9 bases in the middle. CDR3 length: 13 amino acids. CDR1 and CDR2 (germline): SGHDT, YYEEEE. The CDR3 loop reads CASSPQSNSPLHF. In DNA, the CDR3 is TGTGCCAGCAGCCCCCAATCCAATTCACCCCTCCACTTT.

The sample holds many counts of this clone. This CDR3 is also generated by other DNA sequences in the sample. The rearrangement links TRBV21-1 to TRBJ2-5; the tabulated D call, TRBD1, remains unverified against the DNA. TRBV21-1 is flagged as a pseudogene. This CDR3 spans 18 amino acids. This CDR3 reads CASSKAGQTGGGGETQYF. The CDR3 DNA reads TGTGCCAGCAGCAAAGCGGGGCAAACAGGGGGCGGGGGAGAGACCCAGTACTTC.

The chain has TRBV29-1 and TRBJ2-7; maybe TRBD1 (8 bases). The CDR3 covers 16 residues. CDR1 and CDR2 (germline): SQVTM, ANQGSEA. V was cut by 1 base and J by 1 base, with 17 bases left in between. This CDR3 is CSVEVARGDRSYEQYF. Written as DNA, the CDR3 is TGCAGCGTTGAAGTGGCCCGGGGGGACAGGTCCTACGAGCAGTACTTC.

This sequence joins TRBV3-1 (or the pseudogene TRBV3-2) and TRBJ1-4, with D perhaps TRBD1 (6 bases). V was shortened by 3 bases and J by 11 bases, with 16 bases between the two germline ends. CDR1 and CDR2 (germline): LGHDT, YNNKEL (reference sequence). The CDR3 runs to 14 residues. As DNA, the CDR3 is TGTGCCAGCAGCCACTTACAGGGATCGGGGAAACTGTTTTTT. Translating it yields CASSHLQGSGKLFF.

This chain links TRBV7-9 with TRBJ2-1, with TRBD2 matching over 9 bases. Germline loops: CDR1 SEHNR, CDR2 FQNEAQ (reference sequence). J lost 6 bases, V lost 4 bases, and 4 bases had no gene match. This CDR3 is 14 amino acids long. The CDR3 DNA reads as TGTGCCAGCAGCTCGGCTAGCGGGATCAATGAGCAGTTCTTC. The encoded protein is CASSSASGINEQFF.

This sequence joins TRBV5-1 and TRBJ1-1, with 8 bases fitting TRBD1. The CDR3 runs to 15 residues. From germline, CDR1 is SGHRS and CDR2 YFSETQ. Trimming took 4 bases from V and 4 from J; bases not matched to a gene: 9. The CDR3 DNA follows: TGCGCCAGCAGCGGACTGACAGGGGAGGTCACTGAAGCTTTCTTT. Translation gives CASSGLTGEVTEAFF.

This sequence joins TRBV6-5 and TRBJ2-7; no definite D call. This CDR3 comprises 14 residues. V dropped 6 bases and J dropped 0 bases, with 12 bases sitting between them. Germline lookup yields CDR1 MNHEY and CDR2 SVGAGI. In nucleotides, the CDR3 is TGTGCCAGCAGGACATACGTAAGCTCCTACGAGCAGTACGTC. It yields the protein CASRTYVSSYEQYV.

The chain couples TRBV9 to TRBJ2-3; maybe TRBD2 (6 bases). Germline loops: CDR1 SGDLS, CDR2 YYNGEE. The CDR3 loop spans 14 amino acids. V was trimmed by 4 bases and J by 5 bases, leaving 14 bases between them. The CDR3 spells CASSNRDFVDTQYF. As DNA, the CDR3 is TGTGCCAGCAGCAACCGGGACTTCGTAGATACGCAGTATTTT. The whole variable domain, filled in from reference TRBV9 and TRBJ2-3, reads DSGVTQTPKHLITATGQRVTLRCSPRSGDLSVYWYQQSLDQGLQFLIQYYNGEERAKGNILERFSAQQFPDLHSELNLSSLELGDSALYFCASSNRDFVDTQYFGPGTRLTVL.

The gene calls are TRBV11-2 and TRBJ1-2, with D uncertain. The V gene lost 8 bases and the J gene lost 2 bases, with 9 bases spanning the gap. The CDR3 has 12 residues. The germline V gene has CDR1 SGHAT and CDR2 FQNNGV. CDR3 protein: CASSGGNYGYTF. CDR3 coding DNA: TGTGCCAGCTCGGGAGGGAACTATGGCTACACCTTC.

J is TRBJ1-1 and V is TRBV18; 12 bases are shared with TRBD1. V trimming: 3 bases; J trimming: 9 bases; junction bases outside the gene matches: 11. This CDR3 comprises 16 residues. Germline V CDR1 and CDR2: KGHSH, LQKENI. For the CDR3, the DNA is TGTGCCAGCTCACCCGGGACAGGGGGCCAGAGAGGACAAGCTTTCTTT. Amino acid sequence: CASSPGTGGQRGQAFF.